This T cell receptor beta chain was retrieved from a study of shared T cell receptors in the human thymus. The assay was immunoSEQ multiplex PCR, and TCRdb's table has in-frame clones only and misses some. The sample holds about 730,000 clones, roughly 88% seen once. This CDR3 has 17 residues. These same data were also listed under a study on human thymus T cells. That paper adds: Resections that were taken during corrective heart surgery supplied the thymus tissue.

The sequenced sample consisted of thymocytes. The chain joins TRBV21-1 to TRBJ1-2. TRBV21-1 is termed a pseudogene. The source of this sequence is a girl less than two years old with a congenital heart defect. This CDR3 reads CASSTHTLRYYNYGYTF. DNA for the CDR3: TGTGCCAGCAGCACTCACACCCTGAGGTACTATAACTATGGCTACACCTTC.